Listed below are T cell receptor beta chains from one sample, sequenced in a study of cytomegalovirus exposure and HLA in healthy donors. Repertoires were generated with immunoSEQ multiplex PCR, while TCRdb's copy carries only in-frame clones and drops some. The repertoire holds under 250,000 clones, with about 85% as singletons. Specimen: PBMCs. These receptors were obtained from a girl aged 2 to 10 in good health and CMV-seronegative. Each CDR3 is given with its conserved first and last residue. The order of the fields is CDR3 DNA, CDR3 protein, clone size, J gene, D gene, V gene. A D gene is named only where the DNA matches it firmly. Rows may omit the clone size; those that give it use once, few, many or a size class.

cdr3_nt: TGCGCCAGCAGCTTGGACGGGAATGAGCAGTTCTTC
cdr3_aa: CASSLDGNEQFF
clone_size: -
j_call: TRBJ2-1
d_call: -
v_call: TRBV5-1

cdr3_nt: TGTGCCAGCAGCCAAGGGCGGACAGGGGGCGCAGATGGCTACACCTTC
cdr3_aa: CASSQGRTGGADGYTF
clone_size: -
j_call: TRBJ1-2
d_call: TRBD1
v_call: TRBV14

cdr3_nt: TGTGCCAGCAGTGGAGCGGGAGGCTCCTACAATGAGCAGTTCTTC
cdr3_aa: CASSGAGGSYNEQFF
clone_size: -
j_call: TRBJ2-1
d_call: TRBD2
v_call: TRBV6-4

cdr3_nt: TGTGCCAGTAGTATTTTCCAACAGCCCCAGCATTTT
cdr3_aa: CASSIFQQPQHF
clone_size: -
j_call: TRBJ1-5
d_call: -
v_call: TRBV19

cdr3_nt: TGCGCCAGCAGCACTCAGGGCTACGAGCAGTACTTC
cdr3_aa: CASSTQGYEQYF
clone_size: -
j_call: TRBJ2-7
d_call: -
v_call: TRBV5-1

cdr3_nt: TGTGCCAGCAGTTCAAGACAGGGAAAGGTAGAGACCCAGTACTTC
cdr3_aa: CASSSRQGKVETQYF
clone_size: -
j_call: TRBJ2-5
d_call: TRBD1
v_call: TRBV6-1

cdr3_nt: TGTGCCAGCAGTTTTACGAGGACAGGGAGTCCTGAAGCTTTCTTT
cdr3_aa: CASSFTRTGSPEAFF
clone_size: -
j_call: TRBJ1-1
d_call: TRBD1
v_call: TRBV6-5

cdr3_nt: TGTGCCATCAGTGCGCGGGGGGACCAAGAGACCCAGTACTTC
cdr3_aa: CAISARGDQETQYF
clone_size: -
j_call: TRBJ2-5
d_call: TRBD2
v_call: TRBV10-3

cdr3_nt: TGTGCCAGCAGTGGGACAAGGGAGGGGGAAAAACTGTTTTTT
cdr3_aa: CASSGTREGEKLFF
clone_size: -
j_call: TRBJ1-4
d_call: -
v_call: TRBV6-5

cdr3_nt: TGTGCCAGCAGGCATATTCGGGGGGGGACTGAAGCTTTCTTT
cdr3_aa: CASRHIRGGTEAFF
clone_size: -
j_call: TRBJ1-1
d_call: -
v_call: TRBV11-2

cdr3_nt: TGTGCCAGCAGCGTAGGGGGCTACACAGATACGCAGTATTTT
cdr3_aa: CASSVGGYTDTQYF
clone_size: -
j_call: TRBJ2-3
d_call: -
v_call: TRBV9

cdr3_nt: TGTGCCAGTAAAGATGGCCCCCAAGAGACCCAGTACTTC
cdr3_aa: CASKDGPQETQYF
clone_size: -
j_call: TRBJ2-5
d_call: -
v_call: TRBV19

cdr3_nt: TGTGCCAGCAGCCAAGAAATAGTCGGGAGTAGAAACATTCAGTACTTC
cdr3_aa: CASSQEIVGSRNIQYF
clone_size: -
j_call: TRBJ2-4
d_call: -
v_call: TRBV14

cdr3_nt: TGTGCCAGCAGCCCGGCTACAGGGGCTTGGGAGACCCAGTACTTC
cdr3_aa: CASSPATGAWETQYF
clone_size: -
j_call: TRBJ2-5
d_call: TRBD1
v_call: TRBV4-2

cdr3_nt: TGTGCCACCTCGCGTAGCGGGAGACCGGAGACCCAGTACTTC
cdr3_aa: CATSRSGRPETQYF
clone_size: -
j_call: TRBJ2-5
d_call: TRBD2
v_call: TRBV19

cdr3_nt: TGCAGTGCTAGAGACGCGAGCACCATATATTTT
cdr3_aa: CSARDASTIYF
clone_size: -
j_call: TRBJ1-3
d_call: -
v_call: TRBV20-1

cdr3_nt: TGCGCCAGCACTCCCTCAGGGGGGCAGTATGGCTACACCTTC
cdr3_aa: CASTPSGGQYGYTF
clone_size: once
j_call: TRBJ1-2
d_call: TRBD1
v_call: TRBV5-1

cdr3_nt: TGTGCCAGCAGCAGGGGGAACGAGCAGTACTTC
cdr3_aa: CASSRGNEQYF
clone_size: -
j_call: TRBJ2-7
d_call: TRBD1
v_call: TRBV27

cdr3_nt: TGTGCCAGCAGCCCCCTGAATTGGCCAGATACGCAGTATTTT
cdr3_aa: CASSPLNWPDTQYF
clone_size: -
j_call: TRBJ2-3
d_call: -
v_call: TRBV7-9

cdr3_nt: TGCGCCAGCAGTGAGGCTGGACAGGGGATACCGAACACCGGGGAGCTGTTTTTT
cdr3_aa: CASSEAGQGIPNTGELFF
clone_size: -
j_call: TRBJ2-2
d_call: TRBD1
v_call: TRBV10-2

cdr3_nt: TGCGCCAGCAGCTTAGGAGGGGCGCTTGGCAGTGAGCAGTTCTTC
cdr3_aa: CASSLGGALGSEQFF
clone_size: -
j_call: TRBJ2-1
d_call: -
v_call: TRBV5-1

cdr3_nt: TGTGCCAGCGCCGGACAGAGCTATGGCTACACCTTC
cdr3_aa: CASAGQSYGYTF
clone_size: -
j_call: TRBJ1-2
d_call: -
v_call: TRBV18

cdr3_nt: TGCAGCGGGGGGACAGGTGGCACCGGGGAGCTGTTTTTT
cdr3_aa: CSGGTGGTGELFF
clone_size: -
j_call: TRBJ2-2
d_call: TRBD1
v_call: TRBV29-1

cdr3_nt: TGTGCCAGCAGTCGACTAGAATGGAACATTCAGTACTTC
cdr3_aa: CASSRLEWNIQYF
clone_size: -
j_call: TRBJ2-4
d_call: -
v_call: TRBV6-1

cdr3_nt: TGCGCCAGCAGCGGGGGGGGCGCTGGGGCCAACGTCCTGACTTTC
cdr3_aa: CASSGGGAGANVLTF
clone_size: -
j_call: TRBJ2-6
d_call: -
v_call: TRBV5-1

cdr3_nt: TGTGCCAGCAGCTTAGCTTCAGGTGAGCAGTTCTTC
cdr3_aa: CASSLASGEQFF
clone_size: -
j_call: TRBJ2-1
d_call: -
v_call: TRBV7-9

cdr3_nt: TGTGCCAGTAGTAACTACAGGGGTCAAGAGCAGTACTTC
cdr3_aa: CASSNYRGQEQYF
clone_size: -
j_call: TRBJ2-7
d_call: TRBD1
v_call: TRBV19

cdr3_nt: TGTGCCAGCAGCTTTAGTGGTTTGAACACCGGGGAGCTGTTTTTT
cdr3_aa: CASSFSGLNTGELFF
clone_size: once
j_call: TRBJ2-2
d_call: -
v_call: TRBV5-4

cdr3_nt: TGTGCCAGCAGTCCATCCAGGGGGAGGACAGATACGCAGTATTTT
cdr3_aa: CASSPSRGRTDTQYF
clone_size: -
j_call: TRBJ2-3
d_call: -
v_call: TRBV7-3

cdr3_nt: TGTGCCAGCCGCCCCCGCGGAGGTCCAGATACGCAGTATTTT
cdr3_aa: CASRPRGGPDTQYF
clone_size: -
j_call: TRBJ2-3
d_call: -
v_call: TRBV7-2

cdr3_nt: TGTGCCAGCAGTTTTTTCGGGACTAGCGGGGGGGCCGAAGAGACCCAGTACTTC
cdr3_aa: CASSFFGTSGGAEETQYF
clone_size: -
j_call: TRBJ2-5
d_call: TRBD2
v_call: TRBV27

cdr3_nt: TGTGCCATCCTGATACCGGGACAGGGGTCTGGGAACACTGAAGCTTTCTTT
cdr3_aa: CAILIPGQGSGNTEAFF
clone_size: -
j_call: TRBJ1-1
d_call: TRBD1
v_call: TRBV10-3

cdr3_nt: TGTGCCAGCAGTTCGACTAGCGCCCTTAGCTACAATGAGCAGTTCTTC
cdr3_aa: CASSSTSALSYNEQFF
clone_size: few
j_call: TRBJ2-1
d_call: TRBD2
v_call: TRBV6-5

cdr3_nt: TGTGCCAGCAGCTTGGGACAGGGGAACACTGAAGCTTTCTTT
cdr3_aa: CASSLGQGNTEAFF
clone_size: -
j_call: TRBJ1-1
d_call: TRBD1
v_call: TRBV7-9

cdr3_nt: TGTGCCAGCAGCTTCTCCGGACTAGCCTACGAGCAGTACTTC
cdr3_aa: CASSFSGLAYEQYF
clone_size: -
j_call: TRBJ2-7
d_call: TRBD2
v_call: TRBV7-9

cdr3_nt: TGCAGTGCAGAACAGGGCTACGAGCAGTACTTC
cdr3_aa: CSAEQGYEQYF
clone_size: -
j_call: TRBJ2-7
d_call: -
v_call: TRBV20-1

cdr3_nt: TGTGCCAGCAGCTTGGGGCTAGCGGGAGAGCCAGATACGCAGTATTTT
cdr3_aa: CASSLGLAGEPDTQYF
clone_size: -
j_call: TRBJ2-3
d_call: TRBD2
v_call: TRBV5-6

cdr3_nt: TGTGCCAGTAGTTCAATCAGGGGGCCCACCTTCTACGAGCAGTACTTC
cdr3_aa: CASSSIRGPTFYEQYF
clone_size: once
j_call: TRBJ2-7
d_call: TRBD1
v_call: TRBV19

cdr3_nt: TGTGCCAGCAGTCTTGACAAGTACTATGGCTACACCTTC
cdr3_aa: CASSLDKYYGYTF
clone_size: -
j_call: TRBJ1-2
d_call: -
v_call: TRBV6-5

cdr3_nt: TGTGCCAGCAGCGTAGGGGGGCGGGCCGGGGAGCTGTTTTTT
cdr3_aa: CASSVGGRAGELFF
clone_size: -
j_call: TRBJ2-2
d_call: -
v_call: TRBV9

cdr3_nt: TGTGCCATCAGTGACGGGACAGGGACTGAGCAGTTCTTC
cdr3_aa: CAISDGTGTEQFF
clone_size: -
j_call: TRBJ2-1
d_call: TRBD1
v_call: TRBV10-3

cdr3_nt: TGTGCCAGCAGTTACGGCGGCTACACCTTC
cdr3_aa: CASSYGGYTF
clone_size: -
j_call: TRBJ1-2
d_call: -
v_call: TRBV6-6